What follows describes a single T cell receptor (delta chain). Germline assignment: CDR1 GEAIGNYY and CDR2 EKD. The CDR3 covers 21 residues. With V trimmed by 1 base and J by 0 bases, 13 bases remained unmatched. This entry belongs to a study of gamma-delta chains in newborns, infants, children. The wider study: Microbial exposure reportedly drives polyclonal innate γδ T cell expansion after birth.

TCRdb re-processed the reads using CATT. This table has over 4,500 delta-chain clones, 2.5% to 3% appearing once. The receptor comes from a child who was a newborn, infant or young child, either healthy, febrile or measles-vaccinated (not recorded which). The material sequenced was blood. The J gene is TRDJ3, the V gene TRDV2, with 8 nucleotides matching TRDD3. No J gene is reported in TCRdb; it was inferred here by comparing the DNA with germline. The CDR3 region is CACDTLKGLGESSWDTRQMFF. The CDR3 DNA is TGTGCCTGTGACACGTTGAAAGGGCTGGGGGAGAGCTCCTGGGACACCCGACAGATGTTTTTC.